Presented here are 14 T cell receptor beta chains from one specimen sequenced in a study of low-dose radiotherapy and immunotherapy resistance in tumors. Time point denoted: before trial treatment. TRAV- and TRBV-specific primers were used for first-strand cDNA, which covered alpha and beta chains. The PCR that amplified TCRs ran for around 21 cycles, relying on a constant-region primer and a V-primer adapter. TCRdb fed the reads into MiXCR, producing one record per CDR3 protein. The profile shows 57,000 or so distinct CDR3 sequences, around 27% of them singletons. The specimen was PBMCs, collected before treatment. The receptors come from a male donor with prostate cancer.

The V gene is TRBV18, the J gene TRBJ1-2; unclear D gene. The CDR3 spans 14 residues. From germline, CDR1 is KGHSH and CDR2 LQKENI. V gave up 0 bases and J gave up 2 bases, with 7 bases separating them. This CDR3 reads CASSPPGTNYGYTF. In DNA, the CDR3 is TGTGCCAGCTCACCACCCGGCACCAACTATGGCTACACCTTC.

This clonotype occurred a few times. This chain connects TRBV5-1 to TRBJ1-2; 8 bases are a match to TRBD1. V trimming: 4 bases; J trimming: 6 bases; junction bases outside the gene matches: 14. CDR1 SGHRS and CDR2 YFSETQ come from the germline V gene. The length of the CDR3 is 16 residues. CDR3 nucleotides: TGCGCCAGCAGCCCAACAGGGGGGGGCGCCCGGGATGGCTACACCTTC. It is translated as CASSPTGGGARDGYTF.

This clonotype was counted many times. CDR3 protein: CAWSFSRDRVNTGELFF. CDR3 DNA: TGTGCCTGGAGTTTCTCTCGGGACAGAGTGAACACCGGGGAGCTGTTTTTT. The chain joins TRBV30 to TRBJ2-2, with 7 bases matching TRBD1. Trimming took 2 bases from V and 1 from J; bases not matched to a gene: 10. This CDR3 is 17 amino acids long. Germline V gene data show CDR1 as GTSNPN and CDR2 as SVGIG (reference sequence).

The V call is TRBV12-3 or TRBV12-4, the J call TRBJ2-7, with D perhaps matching TRBD1 (5 bases). V was trimmed by 4 bases and J by 0 bases, leaving 19 bases between them. The CDR3 totals 17 residues. Written as DNA, the CDR3 is TGTGCCAGCAGTTCATCTTCAGGGCAGGCGAGCTCCTACGAGCAGTACTTC. Protein product: CASSSSSGQASSYEQYF.

By proportion, this clonotype is medium-sized. The chain couples TRBV5-5 to TRBJ2-5; D unclear. Germline V lookup: CDR1 SGHKS, CDR2 YYEKEE (reference sequence). The length of the CDR3 is 13 residues. V was pared by 4 bases and J by 1 base, with 8 bases between. The DNA for the CDR3 is TGTGCCAGCAGCCGAACTTCCCAAGAGACCCAGTACTTC. Translating gives CASSRTSQETQYF.

This clonotype occurred many times. The chain joins TRBV12-3 or TRBV12-4 to TRBJ2-7; 8 bases line up with TRBD1. Unmatched junction bases numbered 7, after V lost 1 base and J lost 5 bases. This CDR3 spans 15 amino acids. This chain's CDR3 is CASSLDRAGGNEQYF. For the CDR3, the DNA is TGTGCCAGCAGTTTAGATCGGGCAGGGGGCAACGAGCAGTACTTC.

The sample holds many counts of this clonotype. The chain links TRBV20-1 to TRBJ2-5, with D possibly called TRBD1 or TRBD2 (5 bases each). The V end was cut by 1 base, the J end by 5 bases, with 11 bases between. Germline lookup yields CDR1 DFQATT and CDR2 SNEGSKA (reference sequence). The CDR3 consists of 13 residues. The CDR3 reads CSARGGAPETQYF. The CDR3 DNA follows: TGCAGTGCTAGAGGAGGGGCGCCGGAGACCCAGTACTTC.

This clonotype has a count of ten or more. V gene TRBV5-1 combines with J gene TRBJ2-7; 7 positions match TRBD2. Germline loops: CDR1 SGHRS, CDR2 YFSETQ. Trimming took 4 bases from V and 6 from J; bases not matched to a gene: 13. The CDR3 covers 15 residues. CDR3 nucleotides: TGCGCCAGCAGCGAGCCTCTGGCGGGAGCATCCGAGCAGTACTTC. Residues: CASSEPLAGASEQYF.

This clonotype has a count of ten or more. V and J are TRBV6-6 and TRBJ2-7; D remains unclear. Trimming left V 0 bases short and J 3 bases short, with 3 bases between. CDR1 and CDR2 (germline): MNHNY, SVGAGI (reference sequence). CDR3 length equals 12 residues. CDR3 sequence reads: CASSYSLYEQYF. The CDR3, as DNA: TGTGCCAGCAGTTACTCGCTCTACGAGCAGTACTTC.

The gene calls are TRBV3-1 and TRBJ1-2; 8 positions match TRBD1. Germline CDR1 reads LGHDT; CDR2 reads YNNKEL (reference sequence). The CDR3 totals 14 residues. V shed 3 bases and J 8 bases; nucleotides not matched to a gene: 8. The CDR3 loop reads CASSHTGTGEGYTF. The CDR3 nucleotides are TGTGCCAGCAGCCATACCGGGACAGGCGAAGGCTACACCTTC.

Comments on this clonotype: A far larger clone differs by one base, so this is likely a read error. The chain couples TRBV13 to TRBJ1-6; D not resolved. From germline, CDR1 is PRHDT and CDR2 FYEKMQ (reference sequence). This CDR3 comprises 17 residues. The CDR3 protein is CASSPRPFEGLNSPIHF. The DNA for the CDR3 is TGTGCCAGCAGCCCCCGCCCCTTCGAAGGCCTAAATTCACCCATCCACTTT.

At least ten counts were recorded for this clonotype. This chain uses TRBV4-1 with TRBJ1-6, with D possibly being TRBD1 (5 bases). V shed 2 bases and J shed 9 bases, with 20 bases lying between them. Germline V gene sequence: CDR1 MGHRA, CDR2 YSYEKL. The CDR3 length is 17 residues. The CDR3 region is CASSQISGYRTASPLHF. The CDR3 region has the DNA TGCGCCAGCAGCCAAATTAGCGGGTACAGGACGGCTTCACCCCTCCACTTT.

This clonotype was observed at least ten times. CDR3 in DNA: TGCAGCGCACAGGAGAACACCGGGGAGCTGTTTTTT. This gives the protein CSAQENTGELFF. The chain carries TRBV29-1 and TRBJ2-2, with D possibly TRBD1 on 5 matching bases. Trimming shortened V by 7 bases and J by 1 base, and 7 bases separated the two germline ends. Per the germline V gene, CDR1 is SQVTM and CDR2 is ANQGSEA. The CDR3 has 12 residues.

Details on this clonotype: A single base separates this from a much larger clone, so it may be a read error. CDR3 residues: CASSLSNTGELFF. CDR3 nucleotides: TGTGCCAGCAGCTTATCGAACACCGGGGAGCTGTTTTTT. The V call is TRBV11-3, the J call TRBJ2-2; D remains ambiguous. Germline assignment: CDR1 SGHNT and CDR2 YENEEA. Trimming shortened V by 2 bases and J by 0 bases, and 1 base separated the two germline ends. The CDR3 consists of 13 residues.